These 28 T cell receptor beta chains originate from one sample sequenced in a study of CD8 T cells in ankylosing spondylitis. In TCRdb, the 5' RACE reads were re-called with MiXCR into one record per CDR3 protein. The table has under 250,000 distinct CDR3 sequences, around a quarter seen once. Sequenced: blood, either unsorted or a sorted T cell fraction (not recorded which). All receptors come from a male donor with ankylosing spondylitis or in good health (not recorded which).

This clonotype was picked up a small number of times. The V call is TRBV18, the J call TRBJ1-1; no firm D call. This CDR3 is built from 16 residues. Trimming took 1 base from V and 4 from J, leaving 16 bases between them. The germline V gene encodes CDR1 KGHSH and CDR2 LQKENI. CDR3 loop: CASSPLRSGYVTEAFF. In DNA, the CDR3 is TGTGCCAGCTCACCACTGCGTTCGGGATACGTCACTGAAGCTTTCTTT.

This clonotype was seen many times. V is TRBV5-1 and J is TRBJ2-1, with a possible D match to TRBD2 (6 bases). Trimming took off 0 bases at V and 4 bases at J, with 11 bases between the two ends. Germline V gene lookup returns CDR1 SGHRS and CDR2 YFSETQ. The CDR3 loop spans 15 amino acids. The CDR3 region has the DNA TGCGCCAGCAGCTTGGCTGAGACTAGATACAATGAGCAGTTCTTC. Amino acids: CASSLAETRYNEQFF.

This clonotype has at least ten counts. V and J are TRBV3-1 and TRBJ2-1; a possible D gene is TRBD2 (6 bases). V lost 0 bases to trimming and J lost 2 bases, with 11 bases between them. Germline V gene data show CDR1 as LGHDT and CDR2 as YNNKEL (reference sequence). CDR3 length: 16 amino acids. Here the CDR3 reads CASSQEWDSTYNEQFF. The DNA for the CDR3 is TGTGCCAGCAGCCAAGAATGGGACTCCACCTACAATGAGCAGTTCTTC.

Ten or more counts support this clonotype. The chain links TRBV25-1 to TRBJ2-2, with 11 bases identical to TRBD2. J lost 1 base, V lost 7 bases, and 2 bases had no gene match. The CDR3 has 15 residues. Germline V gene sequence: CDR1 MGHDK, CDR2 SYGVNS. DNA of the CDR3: TGTGCCAGCACGACTAGCGGGAAGAACACCGGGGAGCTGTTTTTT. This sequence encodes CASTTSGKNTGELFF.

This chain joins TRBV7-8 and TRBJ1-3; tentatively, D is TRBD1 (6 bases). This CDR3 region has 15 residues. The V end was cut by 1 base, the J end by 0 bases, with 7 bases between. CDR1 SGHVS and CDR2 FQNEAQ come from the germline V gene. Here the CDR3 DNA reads TGTGCCAGCAGCTTAGGGACAGTCTCTGGAAACACCATATATTTT. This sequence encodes CASSLGTVSGNTIYF. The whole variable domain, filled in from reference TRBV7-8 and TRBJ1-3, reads GAGVSQSPRYKVAKRGQDVALRCDPISGHVSLFWYQQALGQGPEFLTYFQNEAQLDKSGLPSDRFFAERPEGSVSTLKIQRTQQEDSAVYLCASSLGTVSGNTIYFGEGSWLTVV.

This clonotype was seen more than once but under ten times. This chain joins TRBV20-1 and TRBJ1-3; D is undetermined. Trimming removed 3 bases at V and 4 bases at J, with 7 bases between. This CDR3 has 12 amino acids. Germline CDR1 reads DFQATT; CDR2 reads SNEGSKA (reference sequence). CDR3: CSARDEGNTIYF. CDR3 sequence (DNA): TGCAGTGCTAGGGATGAGGGAAACACCATATATTTT.

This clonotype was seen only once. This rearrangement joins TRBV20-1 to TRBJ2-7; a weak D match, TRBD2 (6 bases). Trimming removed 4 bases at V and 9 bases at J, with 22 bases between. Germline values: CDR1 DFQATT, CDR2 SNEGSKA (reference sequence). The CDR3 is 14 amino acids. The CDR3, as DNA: TGCAGTGCTACCCGGGACTCTGGGTGGTACTTGCAGTACTTC. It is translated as CSATRDSGWYLQYF.

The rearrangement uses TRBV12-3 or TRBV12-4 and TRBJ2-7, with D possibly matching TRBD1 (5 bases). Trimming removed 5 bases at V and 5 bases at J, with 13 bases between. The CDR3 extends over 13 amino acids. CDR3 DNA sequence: TGTGCCAGCAGTCCTCCAAAGGGGAACGAGCAGTACTTC. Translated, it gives CASSPPKGNEQYF.

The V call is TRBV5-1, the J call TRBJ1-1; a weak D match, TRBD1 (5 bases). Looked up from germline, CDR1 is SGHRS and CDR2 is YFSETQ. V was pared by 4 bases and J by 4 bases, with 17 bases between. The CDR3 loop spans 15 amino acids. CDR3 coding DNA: TGCGCCAGCAGCCAGGCAAGTGGGGGGGTCACTGAAGCTTTCTTT. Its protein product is CASSQASGGVTEAFF.

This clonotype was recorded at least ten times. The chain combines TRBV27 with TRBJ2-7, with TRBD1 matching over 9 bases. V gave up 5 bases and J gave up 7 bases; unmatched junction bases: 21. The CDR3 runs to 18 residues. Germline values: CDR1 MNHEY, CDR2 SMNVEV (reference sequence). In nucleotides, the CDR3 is TGTGCCAGCAGTACCTTTCAATCTTCCGGGACAGGGAGGGGGGAGCAGTACTTC. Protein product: CASSTFQSSGTGRGEQYF.

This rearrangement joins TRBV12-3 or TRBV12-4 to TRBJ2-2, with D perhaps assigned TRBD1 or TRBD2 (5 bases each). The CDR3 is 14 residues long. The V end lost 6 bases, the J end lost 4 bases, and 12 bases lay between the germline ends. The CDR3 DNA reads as TGTGCCAGCAGCGGGACCCCAGTCACCGGGGAGCTGTTTTTT. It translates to CASSGTPVTGELFF.

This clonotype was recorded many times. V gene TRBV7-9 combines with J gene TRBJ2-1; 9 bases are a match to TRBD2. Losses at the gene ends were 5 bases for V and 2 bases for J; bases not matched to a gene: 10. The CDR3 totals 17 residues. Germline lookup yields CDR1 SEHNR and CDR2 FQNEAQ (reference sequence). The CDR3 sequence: CASSATRGRETYNEQFF. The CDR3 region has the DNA TGTGCCAGCAGCGCTACTCGCGGGAGGGAGACCTACAATGAGCAGTTCTTC.

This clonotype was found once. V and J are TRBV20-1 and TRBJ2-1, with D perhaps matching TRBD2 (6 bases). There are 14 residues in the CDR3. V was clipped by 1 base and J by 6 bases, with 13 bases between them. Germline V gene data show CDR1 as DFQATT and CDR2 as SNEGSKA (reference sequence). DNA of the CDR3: TGCAGTGCTAGAGCCGGGGGAGGCCTCAATGAGCAGTTCTTC. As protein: CSARAGGGLNEQFF.

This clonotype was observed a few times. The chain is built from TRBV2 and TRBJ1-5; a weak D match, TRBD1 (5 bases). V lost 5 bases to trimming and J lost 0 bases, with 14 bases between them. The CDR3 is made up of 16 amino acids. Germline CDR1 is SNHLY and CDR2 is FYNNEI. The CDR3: CASSIRGRGSNQPQHF. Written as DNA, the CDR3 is TGTGCCAGCAGTATAAGGGGAAGAGGTAGCAATCAGCCCCAGCATTTT.

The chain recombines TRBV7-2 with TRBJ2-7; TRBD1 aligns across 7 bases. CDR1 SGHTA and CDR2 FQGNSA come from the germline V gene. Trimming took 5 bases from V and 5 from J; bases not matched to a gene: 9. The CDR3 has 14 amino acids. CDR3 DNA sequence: TGTGCCAGCAGCCGTCAGACAGGGATCGACGAGCAGTACTTC. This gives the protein CASSRQTGIDEQYF.

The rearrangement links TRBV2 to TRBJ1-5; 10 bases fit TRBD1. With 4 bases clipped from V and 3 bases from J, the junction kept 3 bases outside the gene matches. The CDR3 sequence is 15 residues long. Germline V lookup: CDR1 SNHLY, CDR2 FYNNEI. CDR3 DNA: TGTGCCAGCAGTGGGGGACAGGGGTACAATCAGCCCCAGCATTTT. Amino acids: CASSGGQGYNQPQHF.

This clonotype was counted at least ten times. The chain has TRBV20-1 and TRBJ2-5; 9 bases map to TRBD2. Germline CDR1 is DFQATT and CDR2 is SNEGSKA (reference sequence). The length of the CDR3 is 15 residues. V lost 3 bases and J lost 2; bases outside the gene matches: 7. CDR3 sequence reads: CSARAGGLGQETQYF. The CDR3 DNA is TGCAGTGCTAGGGCGGGGGGGTTAGGGCAAGAGACCCAGTACTTC.

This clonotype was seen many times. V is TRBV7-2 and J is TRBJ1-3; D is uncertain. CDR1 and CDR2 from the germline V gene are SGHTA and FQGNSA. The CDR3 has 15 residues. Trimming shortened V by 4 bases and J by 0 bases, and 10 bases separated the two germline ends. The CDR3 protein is CASSSRRNSGNTIYF. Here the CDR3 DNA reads TGTGCCAGCAGCTCCCGACGGAACTCTGGAAACACCATATATTTT.

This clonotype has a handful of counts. The CDR3 loop is CASRTGTGIPNYGYTF. The DNA for the CDR3 is TGTGCCAGCAGGACCGGGACAGGGATACCTAACTATGGCTACACCTTC. The chain has TRBV6-1 and TRBJ1-2, with 9 bases that match TRBD1. This CDR3 is built from 16 residues. The germline V gene has CDR1 MNHNS and CDR2 SASEGT. V dropped 6 bases and J dropped 0; count of bases not matched to a gene: 8.

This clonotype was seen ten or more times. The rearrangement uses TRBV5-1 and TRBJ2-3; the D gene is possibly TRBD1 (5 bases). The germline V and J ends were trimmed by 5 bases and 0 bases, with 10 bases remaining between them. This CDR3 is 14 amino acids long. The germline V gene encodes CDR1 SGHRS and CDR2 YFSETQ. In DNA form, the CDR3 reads TGCGCCAGCAGTCAGGGAACGAGCACAGATACGCAGTATTTT. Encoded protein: CASSQGTSTDTQYF. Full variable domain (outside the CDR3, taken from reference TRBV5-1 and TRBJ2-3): KAGVTQTPRYLIKTRGQQVTLSCSPISGHRSVSWYQQTPGQGLQFLFEYFSETQRNKGNFPGRFSGRQFSNSRSEMNVSTLELGDSALYLCASSQGTSTDTQYFGPGTRLTVL.

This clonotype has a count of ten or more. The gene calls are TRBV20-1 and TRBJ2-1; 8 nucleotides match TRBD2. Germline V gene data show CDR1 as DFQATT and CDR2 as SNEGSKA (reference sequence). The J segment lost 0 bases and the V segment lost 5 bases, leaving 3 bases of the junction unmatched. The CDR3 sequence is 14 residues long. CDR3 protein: CSAWSGGSYNEQFF. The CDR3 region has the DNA TGCAGTGCTTGGAGCGGGGGCTCCTACAATGAGCAGTTCTTC.

The CDR3 sequence is CASSGGLAGYYEQYF. CDR3 coding DNA: TGTGCCAGCAGCGGTGGACTAGCGGGGTACTACGAGCAGTACTTC. The V and J genes are TRBV12-3 or TRBV12-4 and TRBJ2-7, with 12 bases matching TRBD2. V gave up 6 bases and J gave up 3 bases; unmatched junction bases: 6. CDR3 length equals 15 residues.

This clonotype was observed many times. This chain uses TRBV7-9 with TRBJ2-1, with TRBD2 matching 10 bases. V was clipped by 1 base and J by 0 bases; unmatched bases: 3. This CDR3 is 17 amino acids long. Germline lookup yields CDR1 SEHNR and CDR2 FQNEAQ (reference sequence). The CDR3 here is CASSLEEREGSYNEQFF. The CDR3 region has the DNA TGTGCCAGCAGCTTAGAGGAGCGGGAGGGCTCCTACAATGAGCAGTTCTTC.

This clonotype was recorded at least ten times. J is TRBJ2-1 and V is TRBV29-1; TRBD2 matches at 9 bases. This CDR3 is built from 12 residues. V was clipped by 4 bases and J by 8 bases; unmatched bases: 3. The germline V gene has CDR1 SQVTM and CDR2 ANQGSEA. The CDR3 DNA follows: TGCAGCGTTGGCCTAGCGGGATATGAGCAGTTCTTC. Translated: CSVGLAGYEQFF.

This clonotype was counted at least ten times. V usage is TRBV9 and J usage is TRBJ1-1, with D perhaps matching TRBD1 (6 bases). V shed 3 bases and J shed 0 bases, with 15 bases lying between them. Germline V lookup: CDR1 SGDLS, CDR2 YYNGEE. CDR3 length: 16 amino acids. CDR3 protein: CASSAPAAGVNTEAFF. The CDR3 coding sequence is TGTGCCAGCAGCGCCCCCGCGGCAGGGGTGAACACTGAAGCTTTCTTT.

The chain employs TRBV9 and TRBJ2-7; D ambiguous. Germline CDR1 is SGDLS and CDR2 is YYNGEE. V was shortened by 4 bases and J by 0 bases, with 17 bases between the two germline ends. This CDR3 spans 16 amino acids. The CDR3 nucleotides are TGTGCCAGCAGCTTAGGGTCCTGGGCCGCCTCCTACGAGCAGTACTTC. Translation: CASSLGSWAASYEQYF.

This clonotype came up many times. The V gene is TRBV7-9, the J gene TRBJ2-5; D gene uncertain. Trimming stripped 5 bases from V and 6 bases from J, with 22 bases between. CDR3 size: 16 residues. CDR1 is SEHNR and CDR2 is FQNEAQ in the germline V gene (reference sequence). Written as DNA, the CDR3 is TGTGCCAGCAGCAGAGCCGCGGTAGCACAAGGAAAGACCCAGTACTTC. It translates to CASSRAAVAQGKTQYF.

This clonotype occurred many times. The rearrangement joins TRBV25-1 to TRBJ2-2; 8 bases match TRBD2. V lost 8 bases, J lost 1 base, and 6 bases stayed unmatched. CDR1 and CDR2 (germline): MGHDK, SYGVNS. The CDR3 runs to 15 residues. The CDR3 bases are TGTGCCAGCGGGAGCGGGGGCAAGAACACCGGGGAGCTGTTTTTT. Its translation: CASGSGGKNTGELFF.